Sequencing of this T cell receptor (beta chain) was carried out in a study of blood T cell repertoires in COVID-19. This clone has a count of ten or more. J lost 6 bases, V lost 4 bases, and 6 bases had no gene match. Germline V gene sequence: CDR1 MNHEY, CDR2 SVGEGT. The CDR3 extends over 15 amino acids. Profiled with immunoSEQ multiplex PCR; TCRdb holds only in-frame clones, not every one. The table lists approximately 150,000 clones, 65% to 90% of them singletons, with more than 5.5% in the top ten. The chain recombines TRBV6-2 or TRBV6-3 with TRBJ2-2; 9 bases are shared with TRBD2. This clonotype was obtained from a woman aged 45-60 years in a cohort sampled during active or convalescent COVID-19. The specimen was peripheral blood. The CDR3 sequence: CASSWTSDGPGELFF. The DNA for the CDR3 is TGTGCCAGCAGTTGGACTAGCGATGGCCCCGGGGAGCTGTTTTTT.